This paragraph covers one T cell receptor beta chain sequence. Its antigen is unknown. This CDR3 has 13 residues. V gave up 6 bases and J gave up 5 bases, with 13 bases separating them. Per germline, CDR1 LGHNT and CDR2 FRNRAP. This sample stems from a study of long-term antiretroviral therapy in people with HIV. Points from the study as a whole: Documentation of ART adherence, viral resistance or therapy changes was absent.

Survey level was the resolution at which the v3.0 immunoSEQ assay ran. Sequencing targeted roughly 35,000-55,000 T-cell genomes per sample. TCRdb keeps only in-frame clones here, not all; method: immunoSEQ multiplex PCR. The table shows over 30,000 clones, with more than 60% occurring only once. The V gene is TRBV12-5, the J gene TRBJ1-1; TRBD1 is a possible D gene (6 bases). Specimen: unsorted PBMCs, collected 2 years after starting antiretroviral therapy. This receptor was identified in a woman aged 45 to 65 with HIV. The CDR3 bases are TGTGCTAGTGGCGGCGGGGGGCGTACTGAAGCTTTCTTT. Amino acid sequence: CASGGGGRTEAFF. Complete variable domain (other parts from reference TRBV12-5 and TRBJ1-1): DARVTQTPRHKVTEMGQEVTMRCQPILGHNTVFWYRQTMMQGLELLAYFRNRAPLDDSGMPKDRFSAEMPDATLATLKIQPSEPRDSAVYFCASGGGGRTEAFFGQGTRLTVV.